This TCR beta chain stems from a study of blood T cell repertoires in COVID-19. In the study overall: COVID-19 samples collected from the United States, Italy and Spain covered acute and convalescent phases. From T cells, B-cell-depleted T cells, or PBMCs came the material, which was cDNA or gDNA.

As handled by the study authors: Using reference gene primer amplification, nucleated cell counts were estimated. TCRdb keeps only in-frame clones here, not all; method: immunoSEQ multiplex PCR. V and J calls plus clone size are reproduced from that table; the DNA served to infer D and trimming. The table records over 400,000 clones, 75% to 90% of them present only once. V lost 3 bases, J lost 7 bases, and 19 bases lay in between. The germline CDR1 and CDR2 sequences are MNHEY and SMNVEV (reference sequence). The CDR3 sequence is 17 residues long. The specimen sequenced was peripheral blood. This TCR was sampled from a human donor in a cohort sampled during active COVID-19. The rearrangement links TRBV27 to TRBJ1-6; D may be TRBD1 (6 bases). The DNA of the CDR3 is TGTGCCAGCAGTTTTCTCGGGGGGGCGGATAGGAATTCACCCCTCCACTTT. Translating it yields CASSFLGGADRNSPLHF.